The entry below describes one TCR beta chain. Libraries were prepared by immunoSEQ multiplex PCR; TCRdb keeps only in-frame clonotypes and omits some of them. The sample records 77,000 or so clones, around 83% being singletons. Seattle participants joined during active infection and were tracked over time. The data belong to a study of blood T cell repertoires in COVID-19. Study as a whole: Sites across the United States, Italy and Spain contributed samples from acute and convalescent COVID-19. Sample material is recorded as cDNA or gDNA derived from T cells, B-cell-depleted T cells, or PBMCs.

Source material: peripheral blood. This TCR came from a man younger than 45 with COVID-19, enrolled during active disease.

The CDR3 coding sequence is TGTGCCAGCAGCGACCCCGGGAGGACAGATACGCAGTATTTT. Amino acids: CASSDPGRTDTQYF. The chain joins TRBV6-5 to TRBJ2-3; 7 bases align to TRBD2. CDR3 length: 14 amino acids. Germline V CDR1 and CDR2: MNHEY, SVGAGI. V lost 6 bases and J lost 3; bases outside the gene matches: 6.